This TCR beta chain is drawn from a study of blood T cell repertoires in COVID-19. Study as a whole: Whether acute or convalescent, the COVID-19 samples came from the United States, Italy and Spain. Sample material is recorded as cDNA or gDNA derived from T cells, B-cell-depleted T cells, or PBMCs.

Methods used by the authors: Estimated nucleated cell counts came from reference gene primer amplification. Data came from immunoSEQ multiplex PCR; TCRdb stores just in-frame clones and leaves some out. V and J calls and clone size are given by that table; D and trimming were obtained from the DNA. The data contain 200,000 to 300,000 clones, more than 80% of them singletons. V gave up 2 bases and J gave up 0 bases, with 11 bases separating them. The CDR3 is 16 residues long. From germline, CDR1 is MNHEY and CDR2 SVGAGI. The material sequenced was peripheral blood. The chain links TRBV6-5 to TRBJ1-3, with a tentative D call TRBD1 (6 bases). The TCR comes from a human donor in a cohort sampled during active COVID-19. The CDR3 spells CASSYGTPSSGNTIYF. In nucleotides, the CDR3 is TGTGCCAGCAGTTACGGGACACCGAGCTCTGGAAACACCATATATTTT.